A selection of T cell receptor beta chains follows, all from one sample in a study of blood T cell repertoires in COVID-19. TCRdb's copy holds only in-frame clones and misses some; the assay was immunoSEQ multiplex PCR. There are 200,000 to 250,000 clones in the sample; about 83% occur only once, and over 0.95% lies in the top ten. Sequencing used peripheral blood. These receptors were collected from a woman in her 30s with COVID-19, enrolled during active disease. Each CDR3 is given with its conserved first and last residue. A D gene is named only where the DNA matches it firmly. Where a row states a size, it is once, few, many or the class of an expanded clone; other rows omit it.

d_gene,abundance,j_gene,len,v_gene,CDR3aa,CDR3nt
TRBD1,.,TRBJ2-5,15,TRBV24-1,CATSDRTGGQETQYF,TGTGCCACCAGTGATCGGACAGGGGGCCAGGAGACCCAGTACTTC
.,.,TRBJ2-5,13,TRBV7-9,CASSLGGSETQYF,TGTGCCAGCAGCTTAGGAGGGTCAGAGACCCAGTACTTC
.,.,TRBJ2-1,15,TRBV12-1,CASSFCRSSYNEQFF,TGTGCCAGCAGCTTTTGTCGGAGCTCCTACAATGAGCAGTTCTTC
TRBD2,.,TRBJ2-1,16,TRBV30,CAWSYSGSRSYNEQFF,TGTGCCTGGAGCTATAGCGGGAGCCGTTCCTACAATGAGCAGTTCTTC
TRBD1,.,TRBJ1-2,14,TRBV27,CASSLKGAGYGYTF,TGTGCCAGCAGTTTGAAGGGGGCTGGCTATGGCTACACCTTC
.,.,TRBJ2-7,17,TRBV11-2,CASSLNAGATLGYEQYF,TGTGCCAGCAGCTTAAATGCAGGGGCGACCTTGGGGTACGAGCAGTACTTC
.,.,TRBJ1-2,13,TRBV12-3/TRBV12-4,CASSLNDRVGYTF,TGTGCCAGCAGTTTAAATGACAGAGTAGGCTACACCTTC
.,.,TRBJ2-3,17,TRBV5-1,CASSLNGQGPVGDTQYF,TGCGCCAGCAGCTTGAATGGGCAGGGGCCGGTTGGGGATACGCAGTATTTT
TRBD2,.,TRBJ2-1,16,TRBV18,CASSPPDGGRGNEQFF,TGTGCCAGCTCACCACCGGACGGCGGGAGGGGGAATGAGCAGTTCTTC
TRBD2,.,TRBJ2-4,15,TRBV2,CASGALGSGSNIQYF,TGTGCCAGCGGTGCTTTAGGCAGCGGGAGTAACATTCAGTACTTC
.,.,TRBJ2-7,13,TRBV25-1,CASRHRIAYEQYF,TGTGCCAGCAGACACCGCATTGCCTACGAGCAGTACTTC
TRBD1,once,TRBJ2-7,13,TRBV28,CASTMTGGYEQYF,TGTGCCAGCACCATGACAGGGGGCTACGAGCAGTACTTC
TRBD1,.,TRBJ1-1,14,TRBV5-1,CASGFGTANTEAFF,TGCGCCAGCGGATTCGGGACAGCGAACACTGAAGCTTTCTTT
.,.,TRBJ1-6,13,TRBV7-2,CASSLVEETPLHF,TGTGCCAGCAGCTTAGTTGAAGAGACACCCCTCCACTTT
.,once,TRBJ2-7,13,TRBV19,CASSYGTNYEQYF,TGTGCCAGTAGTTACGGCACTAACTACGAGCAGTACTTC
.,.,TRBJ2-7,13,TRBV29-1,CSVEWTESIEQYF,TGCAGCGTTGAATGGACAGAGTCGATAGAGCAGTACTTC
TRBD2,once,TRBJ2-7,16,TRBV13,CASSFTSGLGAGEQYF,TGTGCCAGCAGCTTCACCTCGGGACTAGGGGCCGGCGAGCAGTACTTC
TRBD1,.,TRBJ1-1,15,TRBV5-5,CASSLGTGEDTEAFF,TGTGCCAGCAGCTTGGGGACAGGGGAGGACACTGAAGCTTTCTTT
.,.,TRBJ1-2,17,TRBV9,CASSVATGNPGPYGYTF,TGTGCCAGCAGCGTAGCTACAGGGAATCCCGGTCCTTATGGCTACACCTTC
.,.,TRBJ2-2,15,TRBV3-1/TRBV3-2,CASSQRQNPPGELFF,TGTGCCAGCAGCCAACGACAGAACCCTCCCGGGGAGCTGTTTTTT
TRBD1,few,TRBJ2-2,14,TRBV2,CASKGQPNTGELFF,TGTGCCAGCAAGGGACAGCCAAACACCGGGGAGCTGTTTTTT
TRBD2,.,TRBJ2-1,13,TRBV3-1/TRBV3-2,CASRLAGGNEQFF,TGTGCCAGCAGACTAGCGGGGGGAAATGAGCAGTTCTTC
.,.,TRBJ1-2,13,TRBV15,CATSRWGEYGYTF,TGTGCCACCAGCCGGTGGGGGGAATATGGCTACACCTTC
TRBD2,.,TRBJ2-7,15,TRBV27,CASSLLAGDSYEQYF,TGTGCCAGCAGTTTACTAGCGGGGGACTCCTACGAGCAGTACTTC
.,.,TRBJ2-2,14,TRBV5-4,CASSRDLNTGELFF,TGTGCCAGCAGTCGGGACTTGAACACCGGGGAGCTGTTTTTT
TRBD1,.,TRBJ1-1,15,TRBV2,CASSEVRGRGREAFF,TGTGCCAGCAGTGAAGTGCGAGGCAGGGGGCGGGAAGCTTTCTTT
TRBD2,.,TRBJ2-3,17,TRBV5-6,CASSSPGLAGEGDTQYF,TGTGCCAGCAGCTCACCGGGACTAGCGGGAGAGGGAGATACGCAGTATTTT
.,.,TRBJ2-7,16,TRBV11-2,CASSLGTTPPLEEQYF,TGTGCCAGCAGCTTAGGGACTACACCGCCCCTAGAAGAGCAGTACTTC
TRBD2,once,TRBJ2-7,16,TRBV4-3,CASSQGDNGRPHEQYF,TGCGCCAGCAGCCAAGGGGATAACGGGAGGCCTCATGAGCAGTACTTC
.,few,TRBJ1-1,14,TRBV6-2/TRBV6-3,CASSPGQTNTEAFF,TGTGCCAGCAGTCCCGGACAGACGAACACTGAAGCTTTCTTT
TRBD1,.,TRBJ2-1,15,TRBV19,CASIETGSSYNEQFF,TGTGCCAGTATTGAGACAGGGAGCTCCTACAATGAGCAGTTCTTC
TRBD2,.,TRBJ2-7,14,TRBV4-2,CASSQARGRDEQYF,TGTGCCAGCAGCCAAGCTCGAGGGAGGGACGAGCAGTACTTC
TRBD1,few,TRBJ1-6,14,TRBV30,CAGTRQGYNSPLHF,TGTGCCGGAACCAGACAGGGCTATAATTCACCCCTCCACTTT
.,.,TRBJ2-1,12,TRBV12-3/TRBV12-4,CASRPRGIEQFF,TGTGCCAGCAGACCTAGGGGGATTGAGCAGTTCTTC
TRBD2,.,TRBJ2-2,19,TRBV7-2,CASSSPRQRGRSVTGELFF,TGTGCCAGCAGCTCCCCCAGACAGCGGGGGAGATCAGTGACCGGGGAGCTGTTTTTT
TRBD1,.,TRBJ2-5,16,TRBV5-4,CASSQRTGGAGETQYF,TGTGCCAGCAGCCAAAGGACAGGGGGCGCCGGGGAGACCCAGTACTTC